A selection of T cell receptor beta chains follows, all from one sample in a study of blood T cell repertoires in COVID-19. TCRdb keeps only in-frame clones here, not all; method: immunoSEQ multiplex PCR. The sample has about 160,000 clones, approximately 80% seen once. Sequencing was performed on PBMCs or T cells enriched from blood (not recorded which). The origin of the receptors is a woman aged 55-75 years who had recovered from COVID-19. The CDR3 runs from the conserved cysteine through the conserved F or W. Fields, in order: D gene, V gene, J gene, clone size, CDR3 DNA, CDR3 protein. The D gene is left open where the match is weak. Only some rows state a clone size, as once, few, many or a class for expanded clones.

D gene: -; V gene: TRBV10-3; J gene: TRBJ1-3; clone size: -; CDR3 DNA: TGTGCCAGTGGACATCCGGGCACTGGAAACACCATATATTTT; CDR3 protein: CASGHPGTGNTIYF
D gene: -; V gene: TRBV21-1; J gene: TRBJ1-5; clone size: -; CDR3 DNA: TGTGCCAGCAGCAAAGAGCGGTCGAAGGGTCAGCCCCAGCATTTT; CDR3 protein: CASSKERSKGQPQHF
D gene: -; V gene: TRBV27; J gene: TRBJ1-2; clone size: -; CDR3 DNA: TGTGCCAGCAGTTTCCGGCCGACTGGTGGCTATGGCTACACCTTC; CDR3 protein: CASSFRPTGGYGYTF
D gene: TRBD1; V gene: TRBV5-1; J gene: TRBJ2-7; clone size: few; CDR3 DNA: TGCGCCAGCAGCTTGGAGCAGGGGGTGGGACCCTACGAGCAGTACTTC; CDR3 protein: CASSLEQGVGPYEQYF
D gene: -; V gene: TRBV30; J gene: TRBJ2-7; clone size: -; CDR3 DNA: TGTGCCTGGAGCGGTCTGTCAAATCACGAGCAGTACTTC; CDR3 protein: CAWSGLSNHEQYF
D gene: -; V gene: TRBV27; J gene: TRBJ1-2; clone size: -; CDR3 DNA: TGTGCCAGCAGACGTGACGGGGGAAGCTATGGCTACACCTTC; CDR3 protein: CASRRDGGSYGYTF
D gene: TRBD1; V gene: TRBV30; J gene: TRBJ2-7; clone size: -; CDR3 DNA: TGTGCCTGGACTACCGGGACAGGGGGAACCTACGAGCAGTACTTC; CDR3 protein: CAWTTGTGGTYEQYF
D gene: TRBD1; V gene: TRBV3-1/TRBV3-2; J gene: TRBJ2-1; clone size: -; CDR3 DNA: TGTGCCAGCACCCACAGGGGGCGATCCAATGAGCAGTTCTTC; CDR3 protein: CASTHRGRSNEQFF
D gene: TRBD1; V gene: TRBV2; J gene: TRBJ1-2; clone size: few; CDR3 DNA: TGTGCCGGTAGACAGGGAATTGACTCTGGCTACACCTTC; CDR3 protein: CAGRQGIDSGYTF
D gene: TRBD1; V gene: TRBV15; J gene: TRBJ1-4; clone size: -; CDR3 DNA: TGTGCCACCAGCGGGACAGGAGTACGGGAAAAACTGTTTTTT; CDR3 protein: CATSGTGVREKLFF
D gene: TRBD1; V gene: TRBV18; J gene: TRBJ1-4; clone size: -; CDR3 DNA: TGTGCCAGCTCTCCGGGACAGCAGCCTAATGAAAAACTGTTTTTT; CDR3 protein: CASSPGQQPNEKLFF
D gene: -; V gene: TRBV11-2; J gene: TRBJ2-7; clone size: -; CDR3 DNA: TGTGCCAGCAGCTTAAAACCAACAGGGACGGCTTCCTACGAGCAGTACTTC; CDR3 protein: CASSLKPTGTASYEQYF
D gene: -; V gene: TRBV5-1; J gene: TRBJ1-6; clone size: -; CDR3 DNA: TGCGCCAGCAGCCCGCGGGGGTCCACGGATAATTCACCCCTCCACTTT; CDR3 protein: CASSPRGSTDNSPLHF
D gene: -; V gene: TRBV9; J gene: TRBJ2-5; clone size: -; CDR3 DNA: TGTGCCAGCAGTAGGGGGGGCCCCCAAGAGACCCAGTACTTC; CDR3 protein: CASSRGGPQETQYF
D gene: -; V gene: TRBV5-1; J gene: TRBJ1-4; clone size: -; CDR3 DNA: TGCGCCAGCAGCTTGGTGGGCAGGGCCGAAAAACTGTTTTTT; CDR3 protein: CASSLVGRAEKLFF
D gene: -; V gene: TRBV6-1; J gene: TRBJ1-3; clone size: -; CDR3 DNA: TGTGCCAGCAGTGGATCTCTCGGCTCTGGAAACACCATATATTTT; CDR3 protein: CASSGSLGSGNTIYF
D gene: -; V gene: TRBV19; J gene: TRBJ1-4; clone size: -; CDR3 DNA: TGTGCCAGTAGTATGTGGTGGCAGTCCAGTGAAAAACTGTTTTTT; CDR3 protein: CASSMWWQSSEKLFF
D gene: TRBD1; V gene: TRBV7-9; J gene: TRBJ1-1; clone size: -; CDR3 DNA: TGTGCCAGCTTAAATGCAGGGGGCAGCCCTGAAGCTTTCTTT; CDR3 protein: CASLNAGGSPEAFF
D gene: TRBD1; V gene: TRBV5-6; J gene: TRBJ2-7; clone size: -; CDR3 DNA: TGTGCCAGCAGCTGGAGGACAGGGATCTACGAGCAGTACTTC; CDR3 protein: CASSWRTGIYEQYF
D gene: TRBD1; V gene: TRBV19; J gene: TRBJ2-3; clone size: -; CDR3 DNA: TGTGCCAGTAGTCAACCCCCTTTGAGGGGGCCCACAGATACGCAGTATTTT; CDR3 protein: CASSQPPLRGPTDTQYF
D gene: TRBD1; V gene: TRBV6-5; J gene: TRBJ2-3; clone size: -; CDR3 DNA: TGTGCCAGCAGCTGGGGACAGGGTGAAACAGATACGCAGTATTTT; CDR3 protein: CASSWGQGETDTQYF
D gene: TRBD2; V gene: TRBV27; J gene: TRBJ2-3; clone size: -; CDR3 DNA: TGTGCCAGCAGTATCACCCGACTAGCGGGGGAGACCACAGATACGCAGTATTTT; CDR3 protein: CASSITRLAGETTDTQYF
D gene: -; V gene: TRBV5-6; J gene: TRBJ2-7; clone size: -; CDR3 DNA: TGTGCCAGCAGCTTTAGGTCGCAGGGGTCTCTACGAAGGGAGTACTTC; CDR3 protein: CASSFRSQGSLRREYF
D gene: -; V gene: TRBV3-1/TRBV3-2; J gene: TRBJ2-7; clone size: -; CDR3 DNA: TGTGCCAGCAGCCAAGATATGCTAGCTACATATGGCGAGCAGTACTTC; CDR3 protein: CASSQDMLATYGEQYF
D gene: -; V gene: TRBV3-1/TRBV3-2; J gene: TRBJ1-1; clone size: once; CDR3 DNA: TGTGCCAGCAGCCAAAGGACAGTAGATAACACTGAAGCTTTCTTT; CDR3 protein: CASSQRTVDNTEAFF
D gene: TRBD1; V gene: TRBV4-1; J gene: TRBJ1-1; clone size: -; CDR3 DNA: TGCGCCAGCAGCCAAGGAACTTTCGGGACAGCCAAGAACACTGAAGCTTTCTTT; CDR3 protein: CASSQGTFGTAKNTEAFF
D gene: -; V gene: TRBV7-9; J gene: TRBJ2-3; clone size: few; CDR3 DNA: TGTGCCAGCAGCCGCGACAGGAATACGCAGTATTTT; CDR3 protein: CASSRDRNTQYF